These 11 T cell receptor beta chains came from one sample sequenced in a study of shared clonotypes between healthy human individuals (dated by TCRdb to the early 2020s). Libraries were prepared through the immunoSEQ multiplex PCR assay. TCRdb took this table from immuneACCESS and kept in-frame rearrangements with V and J called. Such tables lack part of the clones; where checked against another copy, unresolved V genes explain under half of the gap, and the rest is unexplained. Across this sample there are around 500,000 clones, with around 80% seen only once. The ten largest account for over 9.5% of the sample. The specimen was PBMCs. These receptors originate from a woman aged 40 to 50 in good health. Some clones in this sample may be carry-over from other donors' samples.

This clone was picked up one time. The V and J genes are TRBV2 and TRBJ2-7; D is unresolved. Germline loops: CDR1 SNHLY, CDR2 FYNNEI. This CDR3 has 14 residues. V was pared by 0 bases and J by 0 bases, with 6 bases between. The CDR3: CASSEAGHSYEQYF. Here the CDR3 DNA reads TGTGCCAGCAGTGAAGCCGGTCACTCCTACGAGCAGTACTTC.

The chain joins TRBV6-4 to TRBJ2-5; D ambiguous. Germline CDR1 MRHNA, CDR2 SNTAGT. Trimming pared 7 bases from V and 4 bases from J, leaving 4 bases between. The CDR3 consists of 10 residues. The CDR3 protein is CASKVETQYF. CDR3 sequence (DNA): TGTGCCAGCAAAGTAGAGACCCAGTACTTC.

The rearrangement uses TRBV19 and TRBJ2-4; a possible D gene is TRBD1 (5 bases). The CDR3 has 13 amino acids. Germline V lookup: CDR1 LNHDA, CDR2 SQIVND (reference sequence). Trimming removed 2 bases from V and 6 bases from J, with 8 bases in between. The chain's CDR3 is CASSIQGPNIQYF. The CDR3 nucleotides read TGTGCCAGTAGTATACAGGGCCCAAACATTCAGTACTTC.

The gene calls are TRBV7-6 and TRBJ2-7, with 11 bases aligning to TRBD2. This CDR3 spans 14 amino acids. In germline, CDR1 is SGHVS, CDR2 FNYEAQ. The trim removed 5 bases at V and 6 bases at J, leaving 6 bases unmatched. CDR3 DNA sequence: TGTGCCAGCAGCCATACTAGCGGGAGACGCGAGCAGTACTTC. Its protein product is CASSHTSGRREQYF. Full variable domain (remainder filled in from reference TRBV7-6 and TRBJ2-7): GAGVSQSPRYKVTKRGQDVALRCDPISGHVSLYWYRQALGQGPEFLTYFNYEAQQDKSGLPNDRFSAERPEGSISTLTIQRTEQRDSAMYRCASSHTSGRREQYFGPGTRLTVT.

The CDR3 DNA follows: TGTGCCAGCAGCCGCGGGACTAGTCACTCCTACGAGCAGTACTTC. Translating gives CASSRGTSHSYEQYF. The rearrangement joins TRBV7-2 to TRBJ2-7, with 8 bases aligning to TRBD2. Germline V gene lookup returns CDR1 SGHTA and CDR2 FQGNSA. J was trimmed by 0 bases and V by 5 bases; bases with no gene match: 6. The CDR3 is 15 residues long.

The V gene is TRBV7-2, the J gene TRBJ1-2; D is unresolved. Trimming removed 1 base at V and 5 bases at J, with 8 bases between. The CDR3 has 13 residues. Germline CDR1 reads SGHTA; CDR2 reads FQGNSA. The CDR3 DNA reads TGTGCCAGCAGCTTAGTAACGGGATATGGCTACACCTTC. Translating it yields CASSLVTGYGYTF. Using reference TRBV7-2 and TRBJ1-2 for the parts outside the CDR3, the full variable domain is GAGVSQSPSNKVTEKGKDVELRCDPISGHTALYWYRQSLGQGLEFLIYFQGNSAPDKSGLPSDRFSAERTGGSVSTLTIQRTQQEDSAVYLCASSLVTGYGYTFGSGTRLTVV.

The chain is built from TRBV28 and TRBJ2-7; TRBD1 might be the D (6 bases). CDR3 length: 12 residues. From germline, CDR1 is MDHEN and CDR2 SYDVKM. Trimming shortened V by 10 bases and J by 3 bases, and 13 bases separated the two germline ends. In nucleotides, the CDR3 is TGTGCCACCCGGGACACAGGCTACGAGCAGTACTTC. Translated: CATRDTGYEQYF.

This rearrangement joins TRBV18 to TRBJ2-7; TRBD1 or TRBD2 may be the D gene (6 bases each). Trimming removed 0 bases at V and 6 bases at J, with 18 bases between. Looked up from germline, CDR1 is KGHSH and CDR2 is LQKENI. The CDR3 spans 16 residues. CDR3 protein: CASSPPGGSFGAEQYF. In DNA form, the CDR3 reads TGTGCCAGCTCACCACCGGGGGGCTCTTTTGGGGCCGAGCAGTACTTC.

The rearrangement links TRBV5-1 to TRBJ1-2; D gene unclear. CDR3 length: 14 residues. With 1 base removed from V and 3 bases from J, the gap between germline ends came to 10 bases. Germline lookup yields CDR1 SGHRS and CDR2 YFSETQ. The CDR3 protein is CASSLSGLDYGYTF. CDR3 nucleotide sequence: TGCGCCAGCAGCTTGTCTGGGTTGGACTATGGCTACACCTTC.

The chain recombines TRBV4-3 with TRBJ2-1; D may be TRBD1 or TRBD2 (5 bases each). The CDR3 contains 15 residues. Germline V gene sequence: CDR1 LGHNA, CDR2 YSLEER. V shed 3 bases and J shed 2 bases, with 11 bases lying between them. CDR3 sequence: CASSQGVAAYNEQFF. As DNA, the CDR3 is TGCGCCAGCAGCCAGGGGGTCGCGGCCTACAATGAGCAGTTCTTC.

V usage is TRBV4-1 and J usage is TRBJ2-6; the D gene could be TRBD1 or TRBD2 (5 bases each). This CDR3 contains 16 residues. Per germline, CDR1 MGHRA and CDR2 YSYEKL. V lost 4 bases and J lost 4, with 14 bases in between. The CDR3 protein is CASSRPGAEGANVLTF. In DNA, the CDR3 is TGCGCCAGCAGCCGACCCGGGGCGGAAGGGGCCAACGTCCTGACTTTC.